A single sample gave rise to the 18 T cell receptor beta chains below, sequenced in a study of vaccination effects on CD4 cells after COVID-19. It was after approximately 11 days of culture that CD4+ T cells were isolated. The table came from immunoSEQ multiplex PCR; TCRdb's copy has only in-frame clones and leaves some out. Of 45,000 to 50,000 clones in the sample, 70% to 80% were seen once. The antigens these receptors bind are not known. This specimen was CD4+ T cells from PBMCs cultured without peptide, taken before COVID-19 vaccination. The receptors come from a human donor who had a prior SARS-CoV-2 infection.

This clone turned up a few times. The genes are TRBV9 and TRBJ1-1, with D unresolved. Germline V gives CDR1 SGDLS, CDR2 YYNGEE. V dropped 0 bases and J dropped 5 bases, with 14 bases sitting between them. The CDR3 has 15 amino acids. CDR3 loop: CASSVDTSRETEAFF. Written as DNA, the CDR3 is TGTGCCAGCAGCGTAGACACATCCCGGGAGACTGAAGCTTTCTTT.

This chain connects TRBV9 to TRBJ2-1; D is perhaps TRBD1 (6 bases). The CDR3 has 14 amino acids. The V gene's germline CDR1 is SGDLS and CDR2 YYNGEE. Trimming took off 1 base at V and 6 bases at J, with 11 bases between the two ends. CDR3 protein: CASSVHLQGNEQFF. The CDR3 DNA reads as TGTGCCAGCAGCGTACACCTACAGGGCAATGAGCAGTTCTTC. The entire variable domain, with the rest obtained from reference TRBV9 and TRBJ2-1, is as follows: DSGVTQTPKHLITATGQRVTLRCSPRSGDLSVYWYQQSLDQGLQFLIQYYNGEERAKGNILERFSAQQFPDLHSELNLSSLELGDSALYFCASSVHLQGNEQFFGPGTRLTVL.

The rearrangement uses TRBV5-4 and TRBJ2-1, with 10 bases matching TRBD2. The CDR3 consists of 15 residues. Unmatched junction bases numbered 7, after V lost 2 bases and J lost 8 bases. Germline V gene sequence: CDR1 SGHNT, CDR2 YYREEE (reference sequence). As DNA, the CDR3 is TGTGCCAGCAGCTTCCCCGGGACTAGCGTGGATGAGCAGTTCTTC. This encodes CASSFPGTSVDEQFF.

The gene calls are TRBV7-3 and TRBJ2-7; 7 bases fit TRBD2. The V segment lost 2 bases and the J segment 1 base; nucleotides outside the gene matches: 8. The CDR3 covers 16 residues. In germline, CDR1 is SGHTA, CDR2 FQGTGA. CDR3 amino acids: CASSLYGPAGSYEQYF. For the CDR3, the DNA is TGTGCCAGCAGCTTATACGGACCAGCGGGGTCCTACGAGCAGTACTTC.

This clone was seen a few times. V gene TRBV10-3 combines with J gene TRBJ2-7, with TRBD1 matching 7 bases. The CDR3 covers 12 residues. V shed 4 bases and J 3 bases; nucleotides not matched to a gene: 0. Germline CDR1 reads ENHRY; CDR2 reads SYGVKD. The DNA for the CDR3 is TGTGCCATCAGTGCAGGGGGCTACGAGCAGTACTTC. This translates into CAISAGGYEQYF.

The chain recombines TRBV12-3 or TRBV12-4 with TRBJ1-6, with D unresolved. With 7 bases removed from V and 7 bases from J, the gap between germline ends came to 8 bases. The CDR3 runs 12 residues. The CDR3 protein is CASTRGNSPLHF. The CDR3 DNA reads TGTGCCAGCACGCGAGGGAATTCACCCCTCCACTTT.

This chain links TRBV12-1 with TRBJ2-1; the table's D call of TRBD1 was not tested on the DNA. TRBV12-1 is noted as a pseudogene. The CDR3 is 15 amino acids. In DNA form, the CDR3 reads TGTGCCAGCAGCGCCCCGGGACAGGGGGTTTATGAGCAGTTCTTC. This translates into CASSAPGQGVYEQFF.

The rearrangement joins TRBV7-2 to TRBJ2-3, with unresolved D. The ends were cut back, 3 bases at V and 6 bases at J, with 10 bases in the middle. This CDR3 is 13 amino acids long. Germline loops: CDR1 SGHTA, CDR2 FQGNSA. The CDR3 loop is CASSFQPPDTQYF. In nucleotides, the CDR3 is TGTGCCAGCAGCTTCCAACCCCCGGATACGCAGTATTTT.

The J gene is TRBJ1-1, the V gene TRBV18; 10 bases match TRBD1. Germline V CDR1 and CDR2: KGHSH, LQKENI. J gave up 4 bases and V 2 bases, and 4 bases lay outside the gene matches. CDR3 length: 15 amino acids. CDR3 DNA sequence: TGTGCCAGCTCACCAATGGACAGGGGGGGCACTGAAGCTTTCTTT. This translates into CASSPMDRGGTEAFF.

The J gene is TRBJ1-4, the V gene TRBV30, with D maybe TRBD1 (5 bases). V was trimmed by 5 bases and J by 4 bases, leaving 11 bases between them. In germline, CDR1 is GTSNPN, CDR2 SVGIG (reference sequence). CDR3 length: 13 residues. The CDR3 protein is CAWGAGLNEKLFF. The CDR3 bases are TGTGCCTGGGGGGCAGGGCTTAATGAAAAACTGTTTTTT. The full variable domain, its missing parts supplied by reference TRBV30 and TRBJ1-4, is SQTIHQWPATLVQPVGSPLSLECTVEGTSNPNLYWYRQAAGRGLQLLFYSVGIGQISSEVPQNLSASRPQDRQFILSSKKLLLSDSGFYLCAWGAGLNEKLFFGSGTQLSVL.

The CDR3 DNA reads as TGTGCCAGCAGCTTACCCCGAGGGGGTAGCGGAGATACGCAGTATTTT. Amino acid sequence: CASSLPRGGSGDTQYF. The gene calls are TRBV7-9 and TRBJ2-3, with D possibly being TRBD1 or TRBD2 (6 bases each). Germline V gene data show CDR1 as SEHNR and CDR2 as FQNEAQ (reference sequence). Deletions cut 2 bases from V and 5 bases from J, with 17 bases between. CDR3 length equals 16 residues. Using reference TRBV7-9 and TRBJ2-3 for the parts outside the CDR3, the full variable domain is DTGVSQNPRHKITKRGQNVTFRCDPISEHNRLYWYRQTLGQGPEFLTYFQNEAQLEKSRLLSDRFSAERPKGSFSTLEIQRTEQGDSAMYLCASSLPRGGSGDTQYFGPGTRLTVL.

Here the CDR3 DNA reads TGTGCCAGCAGCTCCACAGGAAACTATGGCTACACCTTC. Translating gives CASSSTGNYGYTF. The chain couples TRBV7-9 to TRBJ1-2; TRBD1 might be the D (5 bases). Germline-derived CDR1 and CDR2 are SEHNR and FQNEAQ (reference sequence). The CDR3 sequence is 13 residues long. Trimming shortened V by 4 bases and J by 2 bases, and 8 bases separated the two germline ends.

V is TRBV18 and J is TRBJ1-5; D not certain. Germline V gene data show CDR1 as KGHSH and CDR2 as LQKENI. The ends were cut back, 3 bases at V and 0 bases at J, with 21 bases in the middle. The CDR3 runs 19 residues. The CDR3 DNA reads TGTGCCAGCTCACCTACAGTCCGGGATATCGGGTATAGCAATCAGCCCCAGCATTTT. Protein sequence: CASSPTVRDIGYSNQPQHF.

The chain employs TRBV3-1 (or the pseudogene TRBV3-2) and TRBJ1-2, with TRBD1 identical over 10 bases. This CDR3 has 15 residues. V lost 6 bases to trimming and J lost 8 bases; unmatched junction nucleotides: 12. Germline V gives CDR1 LGHDT, CDR2 YNNKEL (reference sequence). CDR3 amino acids: CASSPWDRGSKGYTF. The CDR3 DNA reads as TGTGCCAGCAGTCCTTGGGACAGGGGATCGAAGGGCTACACCTTC.

V usage is TRBV9 and J usage is TRBJ1-6; D is uncertain. Trimming removed 0 bases at V and 2 bases at J, with 3 bases between. Germline CDR1 and CDR2: SGDLS and YYNGEE. This CDR3 is 14 amino acids long. The CDR3 region is CASSVDPYNSPLHF. The CDR3 nucleotides are TGTGCCAGCAGCGTAGACCCCTATAATTCACCCCTCCACTTT.

V gene TRBV15 combines with J gene TRBJ2-7; D is unclear. The CDR3 spans 12 residues. V lost 0 bases, J lost 3 bases, and 3 bases lay in between. CDR1 and CDR2 from the germline V gene are LNHNV and YYDKDF (reference sequence). The CDR3 spells CATSRDYYEQYF. In DNA form, the CDR3 reads TGTGCCACCAGCAGAGACTACTACGAGCAGTACTTC.

The V and J genes are TRBV2 and TRBJ2-5, with TRBD1 identical over 8 bases. The V gene end was trimmed by 6 bases and the J gene end by 4 bases; junction bases not matched to a gene: 7. The CDR3 totals 14 residues. Germline CDR1 SNHLY, CDR2 FYNNEI. The CDR3 protein is CASSGQGGPETQYF. The CDR3 coding sequence is TGTGCCAGCAGCGGACAGGGAGGTCCAGAGACCCAGTACTTC.

V is TRBV6-5 and J is TRBJ2-1, with TRBD2 matching 9 bases. Germline CDR1 MNHEY, CDR2 SVGAGI. V dropped 8 bases and J dropped 10; count of bases not matched to a gene: 9. The CDR3 spans 13 residues. Here the CDR3 reads CASGRGGVGEQFF. CDR3 bases: TGTGCCAGCGGGCGGGGGGGTGTCGGGGAGCAGTTCTTC.